The 12 T cell receptor beta chains listed next were all sequenced from one sample in a study of T cells in women clearing cervical HPV infection. Method: immunoSEQ multiplex PCR; TCRdb's copy keeps in-frame clones and lacks some. The record lists 34,000 or so clones, of which the ten most abundant hold about 4.5%. Sample: blood buffy coat. These receptor sequences come from a woman between 18 and 69 years old with a cervical HPV16 infection that either progressed to CIN3+ or cleared (not recorded which).

As regards this clone: The read ends 3 residues shy of where the CDR3 ends; the end is completed using the germline J gene. This chain links TRBV6-2 or TRBV6-3 with TRBJ2-5; TRBD2 agrees at 8 bases. Trimming cost V 6 bases and J 7 bases; bases outside gene matches: 7. The length of the CDR3 is 13 residues. Germline V gives CDR1 MNHEY, CDR2 SVGEGT. CDR3 protein: CASSSGLAVTQYF. Partial CDR3 DNA: TGTGCCAGCAGCTCAGGACTAGCTGTGACC.

Remarks on this clone: The CDR3 end lies 3 residues beyond the end of the read and is filled in from the germline J gene. The chain uses TRBV20-1 and TRBJ1-2, with D possibly TRBD1 on 6 matching bases. Germline lookup yields CDR1 DFQATT and CDR2 SNEGSKA (reference sequence). Trimming took 4 bases from V and 5 from J, leaving 14 bases between them. The CDR3 is 13 amino acids. CDR3 sequence reads: CSANLLGAYGYTF. Partial CDR3 DNA: TGCAGTGCTAACCTCCTGGGGGCTTATGGC.

Comments on this clone: The junction shows a germline mismatch at one end, possibly a read error. The CDR3 end is not reached by the read, which stops 3 residues before it; the germline J gene fills it in. This chain connects TRBV19 to TRBJ2-3, with 8 bases that match TRBD1. The CDR3 runs 14 residues. Germline V gene data show CDR1 as LNHDA and CDR2 as SQIVND (reference sequence). CDR3 DNA (partial): TGTGCCAGTAGTGTCCACAGGGGGGCAGAGACG. Residues: CASSVHRGAET. The whole CDR3 protein is CASSVHRGAETQYF.

The sequenced CDR3 bases are TGTGCCAGTAGTATAGGCGGGGGCTTCACCGGGGAG. Its translation is CASSIGGGFTGE. The whole CDR3 sequence is CASSIGGGFTGELFF. The V gene is TRBV19, the J gene TRBJ2-2; tentatively, D is TRBD2 (7 bases). The sequenced fragment ends 3 residues before the CDR3 boundary, so the rest is inferred from the germline J gene. This CDR3 is 15 amino acids long. The germline V gene has CDR1 LNHDA and CDR2 SQIVND (reference sequence). The germline V and J ends were trimmed by 1 base and 4 bases, with 10 bases remaining between them.

On this clone itself: The observed sequence ends 3 residues before the CDR3 terminus, with the missing tail filled in from the germline J gene. The V gene is TRBV6-4, the J gene TRBJ1-2; perhaps TRBD1 as D (5 bases). The germline V gene has CDR1 MRHNA and CDR2 SNTAGT. The CDR3 length is 13 residues. The CDR3 DNA, read in part, is TGTGCCAGCAGTGACAGAGGGGTCGGCGGC. This gives the protein CASSDRGVGG. The complete CDR3 reads CASSDRGVGGYTF.

Of note for this clone: The CDR3 is cut off 3 residues early in the read; its end comes from the germline J gene. The V gene is TRBV18, the J gene TRBJ1-2; D is perhaps TRBD1 (5 bases). CDR1 is KGHSH and CDR2 is LQKENI in the germline V gene. The CDR3 totals 13 residues. The CDR3 bases that were read are TGTGCCAGCTCACCTCAGACAGTCTACGAC. Protein product: CASSPQTVYD. The complete CDR3 protein is CASSPQTVYDYTF.

A word on this clone: The CDR3 extends 3 residues past the end of the read, so its final part is completed from the germline J gene. The chain carries TRBV7-6 and TRBJ2-3; D is possibly TRBD2 (6 bases). The germline CDR1 and CDR2 sequences are SGHVS and FNYEAQ. This CDR3 has 15 residues. Trimming pared 1 base from V and 1 base from J, leaving 9 bases between. CDR3 amino acids: CASSLDGTRTDTQYF. CDR3 DNA (partial): TGTGCCAGCAGCTTAGATGGGACTCGCACAGATACG.

In regard to this clone: The read terminates 3 residues ahead of where the CDR3 ends, so the germline J gene completes it. The chain employs TRBV5-8 and TRBJ2-3; D unclear. CDR1 is SGHTS, CDR2 YDEGEE, per germline. V was shortened by 0 bases and J by 0 bases, with 5 bases between the two germline ends. The CDR3 is 14 amino acids. CDR3 DNA, as far as it was read: TGTGCCAGCAGCTTGGGGCTGAGCACAGATACG. This sequence encodes CASSLGLSTDT. The CDR3 in full is CASSLGLSTDTQYF.

A word on this clone: The CDR3 is cut off 3 residues early in the read; its end comes from the germline J gene. V is TRBV19 and J is TRBJ2-2; the D gene is possibly TRBD1 (6 bases). The CDR3 consists of 13 residues. CDR1 and CDR2 (germline): LNHDA, SQIVND (reference sequence). The CDR3 loop is CASSMDRNSPLFF. The sequenced part of the CDR3 DNA is TGTGCCAGTAGTATGGACAGAAATTCACCG.

This clone shows up as medium-sized (0.01 to 0.1%) by frequency. The read ends 3 residues early relative to the CDR3; the germline J gene fills the gap. The rearrangement links TRBV2 to TRBJ1-2; D is ambiguous. Trimming left V 5 bases short and J 4 bases short, with 11 bases between. This CDR3 has 13 amino acids. The V gene's germline CDR1 is SNHLY and CDR2 FYNNEI. The DNA read from the CDR3 is TGTGCCAGCAGTCCGGGTCAATTCTATGGC. It yields the protein CASSPGQFYG. In full, the CDR3 is CASSPGQFYGYTF.

With regard to this clone: The CDR3 end is not reached by the read, which stops 3 residues before it; the germline J gene fills it in. The V gene is TRBV7-7, the J gene TRBJ2-5; TRBD1 is a possible D gene (5 bases). Germline loops: CDR1 SSHAT, CDR2 FNYEAQ (reference sequence). Trimming removed 8 bases from V and 1 base from J, with 11 bases in between. The CDR3 runs 13 residues. The CDR3 sequence: CASGQDSQETQYF. Incomplete CDR3 DNA: TGTGCCAGCGGCCAAGACAGCCAAGAGACC.

Turning to this clone: The CDR3 extends 3 residues past the end of the read, so its final part is completed from the germline J gene. J is TRBJ2-3 and V is TRBV12-3 or TRBV12-4; 8 nucleotides agree with TRBD1. The CDR3 loop spans 16 amino acids. Trimming took 2 bases from V and 6 from J; bases not matched to a gene: 10. The CDR3 is CASSLSRTGLADTQYF. The part of the CDR3 DNA that was read is TGTGCCAGCAGTTTAAGTCGGACAGGGCTAGCGGATACG.